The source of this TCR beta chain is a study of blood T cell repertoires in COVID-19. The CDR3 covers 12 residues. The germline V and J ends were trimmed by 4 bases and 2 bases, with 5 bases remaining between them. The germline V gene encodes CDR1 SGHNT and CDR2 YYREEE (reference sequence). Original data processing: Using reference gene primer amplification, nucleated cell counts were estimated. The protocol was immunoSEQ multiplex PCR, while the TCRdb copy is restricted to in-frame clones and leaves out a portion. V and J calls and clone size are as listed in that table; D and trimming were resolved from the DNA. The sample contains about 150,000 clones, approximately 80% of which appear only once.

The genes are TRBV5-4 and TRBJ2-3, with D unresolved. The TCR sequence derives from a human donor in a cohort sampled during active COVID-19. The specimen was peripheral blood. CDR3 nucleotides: TGTGCCAGCAGCCGCGACACAGATACGCAGTATTTT. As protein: CASSRDTDTQYF.